This T cell receptor (beta chain) comes out of a study of OX40 agonist ivuxolimab in advanced cancers. Across the study: Ivuxolimab, an agonistic anti-OX40 (CD134) antibody, was given to patients. Dosing consisted of intravenous ivuxolimab at 0.01 to 10 mg/kg every 2 weeks. Anti-PD-1, anti-PD-L1 or anti-CTLA-4 therapy given earlier was allowed, and 40% had some.

Blood specimens came from baseline, cycle 4 day 1, and cycle 7 day 1. Profiling relied on immunoSEQ multiplex PCR, and the TCRdb table lists in-frame clones only, not all of them. The sample has tens of thousands of clones, more than 75% seen once. The junction had 6 bases not matched to a gene; V was cut back by 0 bases and J by 7 bases. Germline V gene lookup returns CDR1 LNHNV and CDR2 YYDKDF (reference sequence). CDR3 size: 15 residues. The specimen was CD4+ or CD8+ T cells sorted from blood, collected in a trial of the OX40 agonist ivuxolimab. J is TRBJ2-1 and V is TRBV15, with TRBD2 matching 7 bases. The clonotype comes from an adult with an advanced solid tumor such as melanoma, head and neck, liver or kidney cancer. Written as DNA, the CDR3 is TGTGCCACCAGCAGAGATCGGGCTAGCGGTAATGAGCAGTTCTTC. Its translation: CATSRDRASGNEQFF.